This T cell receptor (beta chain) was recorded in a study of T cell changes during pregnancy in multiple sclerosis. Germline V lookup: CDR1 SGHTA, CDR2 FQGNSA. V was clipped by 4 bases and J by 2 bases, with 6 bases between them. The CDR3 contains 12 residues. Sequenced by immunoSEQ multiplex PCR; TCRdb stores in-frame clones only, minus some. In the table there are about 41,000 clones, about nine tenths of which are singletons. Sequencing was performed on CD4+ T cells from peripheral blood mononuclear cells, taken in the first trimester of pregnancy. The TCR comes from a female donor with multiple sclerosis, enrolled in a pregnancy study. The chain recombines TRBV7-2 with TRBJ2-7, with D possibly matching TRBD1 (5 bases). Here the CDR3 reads CASSSDTYEQYF. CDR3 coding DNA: TGTGCCAGCAGCTCGGACACCTACGAGCAGTACTTC. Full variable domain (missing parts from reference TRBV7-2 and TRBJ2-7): GAGVSQSPSNKVTEKGKDVELRCDPISGHTALYWYRQSLGQGLEFLIYFQGNSAPDKSGLPSDRFSAERTGGSVSTLTIQRTQQEDSAVYLCASSSDTYEQYFGPGTRLTVT.